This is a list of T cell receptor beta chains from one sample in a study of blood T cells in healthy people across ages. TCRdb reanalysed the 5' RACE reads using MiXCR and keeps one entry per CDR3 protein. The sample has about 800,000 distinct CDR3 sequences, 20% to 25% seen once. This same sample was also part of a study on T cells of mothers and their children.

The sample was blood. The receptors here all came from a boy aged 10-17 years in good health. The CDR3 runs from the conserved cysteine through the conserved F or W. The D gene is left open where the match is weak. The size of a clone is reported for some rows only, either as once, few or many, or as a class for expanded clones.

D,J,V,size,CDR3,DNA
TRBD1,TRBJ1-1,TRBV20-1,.,CSAEGQTNTEAFF,TGCAGTGCTGAGGGACAGACGAACACTGAAGCTTTCTTT
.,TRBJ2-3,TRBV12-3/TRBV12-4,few,CASSLIVGLTDTQYF,TGTGCCAGCAGTTTGATAGTGGGATTAACAGATACGCAGTATTTT
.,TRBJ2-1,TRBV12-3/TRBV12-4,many,CASSLVGGEQFF,TGTGCCAGCAGCTTAGTAGGGGGTGAGCAGTTCTTC
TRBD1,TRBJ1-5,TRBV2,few,CANRLGTVNNQPQHF,TGTGCCAACAGACTTGGGACAGTTAACAATCAGCCCCAGCATTTT
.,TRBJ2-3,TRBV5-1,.,CASSLQVTVTDTQYF,TGCGCCAGCAGCTTGCAGGTGACAGTCACAGATACGCAGTATTTT
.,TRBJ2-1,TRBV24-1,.,CATSDLGIANEQFF,TGTGCCACCAGTGATCTCGGTATAGCGAATGAGCAGTTCTTC
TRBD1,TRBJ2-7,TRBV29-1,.,CSVRTGTGAHEQYF,TGCAGCGTACGAACCGGGACAGGGGCCCACGAGCAGTACTTC
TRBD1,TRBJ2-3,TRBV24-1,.,CATSDLPGQGLLSDTQYF,TGTGCCACCAGTGATTTGCCCGGACAGGGTCTTCTCTCTGATACGCAGTATTTT
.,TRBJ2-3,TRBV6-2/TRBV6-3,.,CASSTPDGGGTDTQYF,TGTGCCAGCAGCACCCCGGACGGAGGAGGCACAGATACGCAGTATTTT
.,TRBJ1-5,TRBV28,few,CASSPRGAPNQPQHF,TGTGCCAGCAGCCCCCGGGGGGCACCAAATCAGCCCCAGCATTTT